Sequencing of this TCR beta chain was carried out in a study of T cell responses to AZD1222 COVID-19 vaccine. The table came from immunoSEQ multiplex PCR; TCRdb's copy has only in-frame clones and leaves some out. The profile shows 130,000 to 150,000 clones, around 92% of them singletons. As regards this clone: Its antigen remains unknown.

This CDR3 has 16 residues. CDR1 LNHDA and CDR2 SQIVND come from the germline V gene (reference sequence). V lost 3 bases and J lost 3, with 16 bases in between. Study outcomes and limitations: Nearly half of spike-specific TCRs reportedly target variant regions that are unmutated in the B.1.351 and B.1.1.7 variants. Repertoires were obtained only post-peak T cell response.

The source material was peripheral blood, sampled after recovery from COVID-19. This receptor was obtained from an adult who had recovered from COVID-19. The genes are TRBV19 and TRBJ2-3, with D perhaps matching TRBD2 (5 bases). The CDR3 sequence: CASSIVHGGGTDTQYF. In nucleotides, the CDR3 is TGTGCCAGTAGTATCGTTCACGGAGGTGGAACAGATACGCAGTATTTT. Combining the CDR3 with reference TRBV19 and TRBJ2-3 gives the whole variable domain DGGITQSPKYLFRKEGQNVTLSCEQNLNHDAMYWYRQDPGQGLRLIYYSQIVNDFQKGDIAEGYSVSREKKESFPLTVTSAQKNPTAFYLCASSIVHGGGTDTQYFGPGTRLTVL.